A selection of T cell receptor beta chains follows, all from one sample in a study of vaccination and CD4 T cells after COVID-19. MiXCR, applied by TCRdb to the PCR reads, yields one record per CDR3 protein. The sample has 20,000 to 25,000 distinct CDR3 sequences, 30% to 45% seen once. These receptors' targets are unknown. The sample consisted of CD4+ T cells from blood, cultured in vitro, taken about 7 months after SARS-CoV-2 vaccination. The source is a human donor who had recovered from COVID-19. Both conserved end residues are part of each CDR3. Fields, in order: D gene, V gene, J gene, clone size, CDR3 DNA, CDR3 protein. A D gene is named only where the DNA matches it firmly. Clone sizes are given selectively: once, few, many, or a class where the clone is expanded.

TRBD1,TRBV28,TRBJ2-7,-,TGTGCCAGCATTCGGACAGGGAGATCCTACGAGCAGTACTTC,CASIRTGRSYEQYF
TRBD1,TRBV7-8,TRBJ1-5,few,TGTGCCAGCAGCCCCCGCAGACAGGGCAGCCAGCCCCAGCATTTT,CASSPRRQGSQPQHF
TRBD1,TRBV7-2,TRBJ2-1,once,TGTGCCAGCAGCTTAGACAGGGGAAGACTCTTCAAGCAGTTCTTC,CASSLDRGRLFKQFF
TRBD2,TRBV7-2,TRBJ2-5,few,TGTGCCAGCAGCCGGTCGGCGGGAGCGGAGACCCAGTACTTC,CASSRSAGAETQYF
-,TRBV28,TRBJ2-5,-,TGTGCCGCTTCGGGGCAGAGAGAGACCCAGTACTTC,CAASGQRETQYF
-,TRBV20-1,TRBJ2-1,-,TGCAGTGCTAGGGGCGGGGGCCGAGACAATGAGCAGTTCTTC,CSARGGGRDNEQFF
-,TRBV7-8,TRBJ1-6,-,TGTGCCAGCAGCCGCGACATACGCGGTTCACCCCTCCACTTT,CASSRDIRGSPLHF
-,TRBV7-9,TRBJ2-3,-,TGTGCCAGCAGCTTACAAGGGTTCACAGATACGCAGTATTTT,CASSLQGFTDTQYF
-,TRBV20-1,TRBJ2-3,-,TGCAGTGCTAGAGATCATAAAACGGGAGATGGGGATACGCAGTATTTT,CSARDHKTGDGDTQYF
-,TRBV28,TRBJ2-5,-,TGTGCCAGCAGTCCAGAGACCCAGTACTTC,CASSPETQYF
-,TRBV19,TRBJ2-3,-,TGTGCCAGTCGTCCGGGACCAACCGCAGATACGCAGTATTTT,CASRPGPTADTQYF
TRBD1,TRBV28,TRBJ1-5,-,TGTGCCAGCAGTCTGCCGACAGGGGGACCAGAGTATAGCAATCAGCCCCAGCATTTT,CASSLPTGGPEYSNQPQHF
-,TRBV7-2,TRBJ2-7,-,TGTGCCAGCAGCTTAGACCTCCCCTACGAGCAGTACTTC,CASSLDLPYEQYF
TRBD1,TRBV27,TRBJ1-2,-,TGTGCCAGCAGTGAGGACAGGGGAACTTATCGGGGCTACACCTTC,CASSEDRGTYRGYTF
-,TRBV28,TRBJ1-2,-,TGTGCCAGCAGTCCTAGGACTGTAAACTATGGCTACACCTTC,CASSPRTVNYGYTF
-,TRBV6-1,TRBJ1-6,medium-sized,TGTGCCAGTAATACCGCCGGGAATAATTCACCCCTCCACTTT,CASNTAGNNSPLHF
TRBD2,TRBV20-1,TRBJ2-1,few,TGCAGTGCTAAAGGATCCGCTAGCGGCTACAATGAGCAGTTCTTC,CSAKGSASGYNEQFF
-,TRBV6-1,TRBJ2-5,few,TGTGCCAGCAGCCAATTGGGCGGCCAAGAGACCCAGTACTTC,CASSQLGGQETQYF
-,TRBV27,TRBJ1-5,few,TGTGCCAGCAGGGAAGAGGGCAGGGGTGACCAGCCCCAGCATTTT,CASREEGRGDQPQHF
-,TRBV28,TRBJ1-2,-,TGTGCCAGCAGCCCTATTCCTAACTATGGCTACACCTTC,CASSPIPNYGYTF
-,TRBV20-1,TRBJ1-6,-,TGCAGTGCTAGTATGGGTTCACCCCTCCACTTT,CSASMGSPLHF
-,TRBV6-2/TRBV6-3,TRBJ1-5,-,TGTGCCACCAGGGCAACCTGGGGTCAGCCCCAGCATTTT,CATRATWGQPQHF
-,TRBV28,TRBJ1-5,few,TGTGCCAGCACCCCAAGGACTCGTCAGCCCCAGCATTTT,CASTPRTRQPQHF
-,TRBV6-1,TRBJ2-7,-,TGTGCCAGCAGGAGGTCCTTCGAGCAGTACTTC,CASRRSFEQYF
-,TRBV11-3,TRBJ2-3,-,TGTGCCAGCTCTCGGGGGACGGCCCACACAGATACGCAGTATTTT,CASSRGTAHTDTQYF
TRBD1,TRBV4-1,TRBJ2-7,-,TGCGCCAGCAGCCAGGACGGACAGGGTAATCAGTACTTC,CASSQDGQGNQYF
-,TRBV19,TRBJ1-2,-,TGTGCCAGTAGTCGGGAGAGAAGTAGCGCTGGCTACACCTTC,CASSRERSSAGYTF
TRBD1,TRBV7-2,TRBJ2-3,medium-sized,TGTGCCAGCACCCCGGGACAGGGAACAGATACGCAGTATTTT,CASTPGQGTDTQYF
TRBD1,TRBV6-1,TRBJ1-2,few,TGTGCCAGCCGGGTTGACAGGGGGCTTTATGGCTACACCTTC,CASRVDRGLYGYTF
TRBD2,TRBV20-1,TRBJ2-7,-,TGCAGTGCTAGAGTCGGGACTAGCGGAACTTCCTACGAGCAGTACTTC,CSARVGTSGTSYEQYF
-,TRBV28,TRBJ2-3,-,TGTGCCAGCAGCCGACGGCAGGGATCTAGCACAGATACGCAGTATTTT,CASSRRQGSSTDTQYF
-,TRBV6-5,TRBJ1-2,-,TGTGCCAGCATCCCCGTCTGGGGAACTAACTATGGCTACACCTTC,CASIPVWGTNYGYTF
-,TRBV7-3,TRBJ1-1,medium-sized,TGTGCCAGCAGCGTCCGGGGGGACACTGAAGCTTTCTTT,CASSVRGDTEAFF
-,TRBV7-9,TRBJ1-6,-,TGTGCCAGCAGCCCCGGGACGGTGAGCTCCTATAATTCACCCCTCCACTTT,CASSPGTVSSYNSPLHF
TRBD1,TRBV20-1,TRBJ1-2,few,TGCAGTGCTGAAATAACCGGGACAGGGGCTGGCGGCTACACCTTC,CSAEITGTGAGGYTF
-,TRBV20-1,TRBJ2-5,few,TGCAGTGCTAGACTGGGGACTTTACAAGAGACCCAGTACTTC,CSARLGTLQETQYF
-,TRBV20-1,TRBJ2-7,-,TGCAGTGCTAGTAGCTTAGCCGGCGAGCAGTACTTC,CSASSLAGEQYF
TRBD1,TRBV20-1,TRBJ2-1,once,TGCAGTGCTAGAGAACCGACAGGGGGTAACAATGAGCAGTTCTTC,CSAREPTGGNNEQFF
-,TRBV27,TRBJ1-1,-,TGTGCCAGCAGTTTTAACGGGGGTAACACTGAAGCTTTCTTT,CASSFNGGNTEAFF
TRBD1,TRBV6-1,TRBJ1-5,few,TGTGCCAGCAGTCTATTACCGGGACAGGGGAGCAATCAGCCCCAGCATTTT,CASSLLPGQGSNQPQHF
TRBD1,TRBV6-2/TRBV6-3,TRBJ2-7,-,TGTGCCAGCAGGCCTCCCATTGGGACAGGGGCCTACGAGCAGTACTTC,CASRPPIGTGAYEQYF
-,TRBV4-1,TRBJ2-7,-,TGCGCCAGCAGCCAAGTTAGAGGACATACGACCTACGAGCAGTACTTC,CASSQVRGHTTYEQYF
-,TRBV20-1,TRBJ2-3,-,TGCAGTGCTAGACAGGAGCTCACAGATACGCAGTATTTT,CSARQELTDTQYF
TRBD1,TRBV28,TRBJ2-7,few,TGTGCCAGCAGGAATGGGGGACAGGTAAACTACGAGCAGTACTTC,CASRNGGQVNYEQYF
TRBD1,TRBV28,TRBJ1-2,once,TGTGCCAGCAGGACTCCATCGGGACAGGGTCACTATGGCTACACCTTC,CASRTPSGQGHYGYTF
TRBD2,TRBV27,TRBJ2-3,few,TGTGCCAGCAGTCCACGGACTAGCGGGGTCCGGACAGATACGCAGTATTTT,CASSPRTSGVRTDTQYF
-,TRBV21-1,TRBJ1-5,-,TGTGCCAGCAGCAAAGCGCTAGGGGGCAATCAGCCCCAGCATTTT,CASSKALGGNQPQHF